Shown below are 25 T cell receptor beta chains from a single sample sequenced in a study of cytomegalovirus exposure and HLA in healthy donors. With 60 Vbeta and 13 Jbeta primers, the PCR was carried out. The repertoire was sequenced with immunoSEQ multiplex PCR; TCRdb's copy has only in-frame clones and lacks some. The sample holds about 61,000 clones, roughly nine tenths seen once. Material: PBMCs. All receptors derive from a man aged 25 to 45 in good health and CMV-seropositive.

V usage is TRBV11-2 and J usage is TRBJ2-3; D may be TRBD2 (5 bases). V was clipped by 2 bases and J by 2 bases, with 14 bases between them. The CDR3 consists of 16 residues. Germline CDR1 and CDR2: SGHAT and FQNNGV. CDR3 DNA: TGTGCCAGCAGCTTACTTCGGACTCCACTCACAGATACGCAGTATTTT. Translated: CASSLLRTPLTDTQYF.

The chain combines TRBV6-5 with TRBJ1-5; no definite D call. The CDR3 totals 14 residues. Trimming left V 4 bases short and J 0 bases short, with 7 bases between. The germline CDR1 and CDR2 sequences are MNHEY and SVGAGI. This CDR3 reads CASSSGDSNQPQHF. The CDR3 DNA is TGTGCCAGCAGTTCCGGGGATAGCAATCAGCCCCAGCATTTT.

The genes are TRBV5-1 and TRBJ2-3; 7 nucleotides line up with TRBD1. The germline gives CDR1 SGHRS, CDR2 YFSETQ. CDR3 length equals 14 residues. The V gene end was trimmed by 6 bases and the J gene end by 3 bases; junction bases not matched to a gene: 7. The CDR3 DNA sequence: TGCGCCAGCACCTCCGGACAGGCTACAGATACGCAGTATTTT. Its protein is CASTSGQATDTQYF.

Only a few counts were recorded for this clone. The chain carries TRBV4-2 and TRBJ2-3, with D uncertain. The germline V gene has CDR1 LGHNA and CDR2 YNFKEQ. The V gene lost 0 bases and the J gene lost 2 bases, with 6 bases spanning the gap. This CDR3 comprises 14 residues. CDR3: CASSQDSTTDTQYF. DNA for the CDR3: TGTGCCAGCAGCCAAGATAGTACCACAGATACGCAGTATTTT.

V is TRBV18 and J is TRBJ1-1; D call uncertain. V was trimmed by 6 bases and J by 3 bases, leaving 14 bases between them. Per germline, CDR1 KGHSH and CDR2 LQKENI. The CDR3 is made up of 14 amino acids. CDR3 sequence (DNA): TGTGCCAGCTCTCCTTCTGAGGGTGACACTGAAGCTTTCTTT. Translating it yields CASSPSEGDTEAFF.

The rearrangement uses TRBV6-5 and TRBJ2-3; TRBD2 is a possible D gene (6 bases). The germline gives CDR1 MNHEY, CDR2 SVGAGI. V lost 0 bases to trimming and J lost 2 bases, with 9 bases between them. This CDR3 comprises 15 residues. CDR3 DNA: TGTGCCAGCAGTTACTCGGGCGGGATCACAGATACGCAGTATTTT. It codes for CASSYSGGITDTQYF.

In regard to this clone: Compared with germline, one end of the junction differs, possibly owing to a read error. The chain recombines TRBV29-1 with TRBJ2-1; D is uncertain. In germline, CDR1 is SQVTM, CDR2 ANQGSEA. The length of the CDR3 is 12 residues. The CDR3 DNA follows: TGCAGCGTTGGCCCAGGCTACGATGAGCAGTTCTTC. This encodes CSVGPGYDEQFF.

The genes are TRBV10-1 and TRBJ2-3; D unresolved. V was pared by 4 bases and J by 2 bases, with 13 bases between. Germline V gene data show CDR1 as WNHNN and CDR2 as SYGVQD (reference sequence). The CDR3 spans 15 residues. The CDR3 reads CASSGGEAYTDTQYF. CDR3 nucleotide sequence: TGCGCCAGCAGTGGAGGAGAGGCATACACAGATACGCAGTATTTT.

The genes are TRBV29-1 and TRBJ1-2; 9 bases fit TRBD1. CDR1 is SQVTM and CDR2 is ANQGSEA in the germline V gene. V gave up 7 bases and J gave up 0 bases; unmatched junction bases: 15. There are 17 residues in the CDR3. CDR3 in DNA: TGCAGCGCAAGGACAGGGGCGAGGGGGCTAGCTAACTATGGCTACACCTTC. It encodes CSARTGARGLANYGYTF.

The chain recombines TRBV5-4 with TRBJ1-4; TRBD1 is a possible D gene (5 bases). The CDR3 is 16 residues long. Germline CDR1 and CDR2: SGHNT and YYREEE (reference sequence). The germline V and J ends were trimmed by 0 bases and 3 bases, with 12 bases remaining between them. The CDR3 loop reads CASSLDLGEANEKLFF. The CDR3 DNA reads TGTGCCAGCAGCTTGGACTTAGGGGAGGCTAATGAAAAACTGTTTTTT.

The genes are TRBV2 and TRBJ2-5; a weak D match, TRBD1 (6 bases). Judging by the DNA end, TRBJ2-7 fits better; the J call may be wrong. This CDR3 has 14 amino acids. Germline CDR1 reads SNHLY; CDR2 reads FYNNEI. The CDR3 here is CASSERTETYEQYF. CDR3 DNA sequence: TGTGCCAGCAGTGAAAGGACAGAGACCTACGAGCAGTACTTC.

The chain couples TRBV2 to TRBJ2-7, with 8 bases identical to TRBD2. CDR1 is SNHLY and CDR2 is FYNNEI in the germline V gene. The length of the CDR3 is 15 residues. Trimming at V came to 3 bases and at J to 6 bases, leaving 10 bases not matched to a gene. CDR3 region: CASSEIGTSPSEQYF. CDR3 in DNA: TGTGCCAGCAGTGAGATAGGGACTAGTCCTAGCGAGCAGTACTTC.

The chain employs TRBV25-1 and TRBJ2-2; 8 bases match TRBD2. J gave up 5 bases and V 5 bases, and 7 bases lay outside the gene matches. The CDR3 loop spans 15 amino acids. Germline V gives CDR1 MGHDK, CDR2 SYGVNS. This chain's CDR3 is CASSSAGAGTGELFF. CDR3 in DNA: TGTGCCAGCAGTTCAGCGGGAGCGGGAACCGGGGAGCTGTTTTTT.

This sequence joins TRBV2 and TRBJ2-5; a weak D match, TRBD2 (7 bases). The germline V gene encodes CDR1 SNHLY and CDR2 FYNNEI. The V gene lost 8 bases and the J gene lost 5 bases, with 18 bases spanning the gap. CDR3 size: 14 residues. The CDR3 region is CASERGAGQETQYF. The CDR3 DNA follows: TGTGCCAGCGAACGGGGGGCTGGTCAGGAGACCCAGTACTTC.

The chain is built from TRBV27 and TRBJ1-6, with D perhaps matching TRBD1 (5 bases). The CDR3 runs 13 residues. CDR1 MNHEY and CDR2 SMNVEV come from the germline V gene (reference sequence). V lost 2 bases and J 7 bases, leaving 6 bases between the germline ends. CDR3 DNA: TGTGCCAGCAGTTTAGCAGGGAATTCACCCCTCCACTTT. The encoded protein is CASSLAGNSPLHF.

As DNA, the CDR3 is TGCAGCGTTGTAGGGCTAGCGGGAATCTACGAGCAGTACTTC. This encodes CSVVGLAGIYEQYF. The chain recombines TRBV29-1 with TRBJ2-7; 9 positions agree with TRBD2. Germline loops: CDR1 SQVTM, CDR2 ANQGSEA. The CDR3 is made up of 14 amino acids. V lost 4 bases, J lost 3 bases, and 7 bases stayed unmatched.

The chain joins TRBV15 to TRBJ2-3; 10 nucleotides line up with TRBD2. Germline CDR1 is LNHNV and CDR2 is YYDKDF (reference sequence). V was pared by 0 bases and J by 4 bases, with 10 bases of the junction left unmatched. The CDR3 is 18 residues long. The DNA for the CDR3 is TGTGCCACCAGCAGAGATCATCCTAGCGGGAGCAGTGCAGATACGCAGTATTTT. This encodes CATSRDHPSGSSADTQYF.

J is TRBJ2-1 and V is TRBV9, with 12 nucleotides matching TRBD1. The CDR3 has 13 residues. The germline V gene encodes CDR1 SGDLS and CDR2 YYNGEE. Trimming removed 6 bases from V and 9 bases from J; junction bases left unmatched: 4. The CDR3 sequence: CASTRDRGREQFF. The CDR3 bases are TGTGCCAGCACAAGGGACAGGGGGCGTGAGCAGTTCTTC. The full variable domain, with the rest looked up from reference TRBV9 and TRBJ2-1, is DSGVTQTPKHLITATGQRVTLRCSPRSGDLSVYWYQQSLDQGLQFLIQYYNGEERAKGNILERFSAQQFPDLHSELNLSSLELGDSALYFCASTRDRGREQFFGPGTRLTVL.

This clone has more than one count but fewer than ten. This rearrangement joins TRBV5-6 to TRBJ1-5, with D possibly being TRBD1 (6 bases). V lost 4 bases and J lost 4, with 15 bases in between. The CDR3 is 15 amino acids. Per the germline V gene, CDR1 is SGHDT and CDR2 is YYEEEE. DNA of the CDR3: TGTGCCAGCAGCCCTACGAGGGGGTTGAATCAGCCCCAGCATTTT. Amino acids: CASSPTRGLNQPQHF.

The chain employs TRBV11-3 and TRBJ2-7; a possible D gene is TRBD2 (5 bases). The V end lost 6 bases, the J end lost 9 bases, and 21 bases lay between the germline ends. Germline assignment: CDR1 SGHNT and CDR2 YENEEA. The CDR3 length is 14 residues. CDR3 in amino acids: CASSLLGPGSGQYF. The CDR3 DNA sequence: TGTGCCAGCAGTCTATTAGGCCCGGGGTCGGGGCAGTACTTC.

This clone was observed once. V usage is TRBV7-3 and J usage is TRBJ1-1, with 7 nucleotides matching TRBD1. Germline lookup yields CDR1 SGHTA and CDR2 FQGTGA. The CDR3 has 13 amino acids. The V and J ends lost 4 bases and 5 bases, in that order; junction bases with no gene match: 4. The CDR3 region has the DNA TGTGCCAGCAGCTCACAGGGGTATACTGAAGCTTTCTTT. Protein: CASSSQGYTEAFF.

The gene calls are TRBV18 and TRBJ1-5, with D uncertain. Germline CDR1 reads KGHSH; CDR2 reads LQKENI. V lost 1 base, J lost 0 bases, and 7 bases lay in between. The CDR3 has 15 amino acids. The DNA of the CDR3 is TGTGCCAGCTCACCACGACAAAATAGCAATCAGCCCCAGCATTTT. This translates into CASSPRQNSNQPQHF.

V usage is TRBV18 and J usage is TRBJ2-1, with 12 bases matching TRBD2. V dropped 3 bases and J dropped 5; count of bases not matched to a gene: 5. The CDR3 runs 16 residues. Germline V gene data show CDR1 as KGHSH and CDR2 as LQKENI. In DNA, the CDR3 is TGTGCCAGCTCACCCTCTCTAGCGGGAGGGAACAATGAGCAGTTCTTC. Protein: CASSPSLAGGNNEQFF.

The table lists this clone with a count of one. V is TRBV6-1 and J is TRBJ2-2; the D is unclear. The germline V gene has CDR1 MNHNS and CDR2 SASEGT. The CDR3 is made up of 15 amino acids. Trimming pared 5 bases from V and 0 bases from J, leaving 10 bases between. CDR3 sequence reads: CASSPWAANTGELFF. The CDR3 coding sequence is TGTGCCAGCAGTCCTTGGGCAGCGAACACCGGGGAGCTGTTTTTT.

This chain connects TRBV5-5 to TRBJ2-1; 9 nucleotides line up with TRBD2. CDR1 and CDR2 from the germline V gene are SGHKS and YYEKEE (reference sequence). This CDR3 region has 16 residues. The junction had 10 bases not matched to a gene; V was cut back by 1 base and J by 8 bases. This CDR3 is CASSLSPSGRLDEQFF. In DNA form, the CDR3 reads TGTGCCAGCAGCTTGTCTCCCAGCGGGAGGCTAGATGAGCAGTTCTTC.